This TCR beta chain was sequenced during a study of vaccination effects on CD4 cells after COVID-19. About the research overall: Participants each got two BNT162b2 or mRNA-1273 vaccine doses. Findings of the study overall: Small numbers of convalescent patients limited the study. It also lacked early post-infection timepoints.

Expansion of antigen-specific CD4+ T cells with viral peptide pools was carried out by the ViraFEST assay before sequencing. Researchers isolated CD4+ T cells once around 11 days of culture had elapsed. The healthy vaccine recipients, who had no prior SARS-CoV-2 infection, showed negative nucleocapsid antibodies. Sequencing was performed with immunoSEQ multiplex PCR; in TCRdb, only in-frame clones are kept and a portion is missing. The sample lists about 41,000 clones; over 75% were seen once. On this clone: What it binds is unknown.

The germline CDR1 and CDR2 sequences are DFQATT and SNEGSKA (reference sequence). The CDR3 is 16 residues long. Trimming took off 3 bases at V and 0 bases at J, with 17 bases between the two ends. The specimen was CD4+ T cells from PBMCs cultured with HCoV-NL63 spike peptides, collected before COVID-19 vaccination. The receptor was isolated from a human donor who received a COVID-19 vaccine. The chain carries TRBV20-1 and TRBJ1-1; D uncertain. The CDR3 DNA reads TGCAGTGCTAGTCCCTATGTGGAGGGTATGAACACTGAAGCTTTCTTT. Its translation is CSASPYVEGMNTEAFF.